This T cell receptor (beta chain) was recorded in a study of regulatory T cells in long-lasting Graves disease. J was trimmed by 7 bases and V by 4 bases; bases with no gene match: 8. The CDR3 sequence is 16 residues long. Germline lookup yields CDR1 SGHDT and CDR2 YYEEEE. The table lists this clonotype with a few counts. HTBI primers from iRepertoire and Arm-PCR of CDR3 regions yielded the TCR beta libraries. TCRdb used MiXCR to reprocess the multiplex PCR reads, holding one entry per CDR3 protein. The sample gives some 560,000 distinct CDR3 sequences, about 16% of which show up once; 20% to 30% is in the top ten. Documented time point: newly diagnosed GD, antithyroid drugs for less than 3 months. There was RNA extracted from PBMCs, and the TCR library was made from it. The data were also submitted as part of a second study, on T cells in Graves' hyperthyroidism and ophthalmopathy.

The origin of this receptor is a woman aged 40 to 65 with Graves disease. The chain couples TRBV5-6 to TRBJ2-1, with 13 bases fitting TRBD2. The sequencing here drew on peripheral blood mononuclear cells (PBMCs), taken at new diagnosis, from a patient treated with antithyroid drugs. The chain's CDR3 is CASSPRLAGGDNEQFF. CDR3 nucleotide sequence: TGTGCCAGCAGCCCCCGACTAGCGGGGGGCGATAATGAGCAGTTCTTC.